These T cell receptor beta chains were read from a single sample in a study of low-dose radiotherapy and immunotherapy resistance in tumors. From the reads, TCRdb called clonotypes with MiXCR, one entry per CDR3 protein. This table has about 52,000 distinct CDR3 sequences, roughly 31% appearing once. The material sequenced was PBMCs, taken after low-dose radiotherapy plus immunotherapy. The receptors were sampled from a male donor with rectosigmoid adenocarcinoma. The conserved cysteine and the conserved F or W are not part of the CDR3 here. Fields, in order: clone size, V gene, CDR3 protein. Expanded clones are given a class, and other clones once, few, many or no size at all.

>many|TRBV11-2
ASSPTRVFADTQY
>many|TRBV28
ASSSHREGSYEQY
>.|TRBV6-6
ASRSTDNYGYT
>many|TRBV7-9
ASTPGTGNNSPLH
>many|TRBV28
AIMDRAGVGAF
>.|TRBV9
ASSPPRLAGGDEQF
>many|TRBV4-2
ASSLSGPTNYGYT
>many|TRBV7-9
ASSLAFRGRGTQY
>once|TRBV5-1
ASSLEGTASYGYT
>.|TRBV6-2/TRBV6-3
ASRASGEVDTQY
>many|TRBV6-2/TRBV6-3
ASSRKSSGAWSGANVLT
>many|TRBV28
ASSLEGYRQPQH
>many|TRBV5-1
ASSWVQGREQY
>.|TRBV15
ATSRDRRGAYNEQF
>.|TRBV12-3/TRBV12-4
ASSGGPLRNTEAF
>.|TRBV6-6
ASSYDGLNEQY
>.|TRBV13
ASSSPGVPSTGELF
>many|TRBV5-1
ASRLTGQETQY
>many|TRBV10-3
AISEAGYEQY
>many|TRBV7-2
ASSLKGSRSSYNEQF
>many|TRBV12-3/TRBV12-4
ASSLGTFNQPQH
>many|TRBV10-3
AISGGGQDGNEKLF
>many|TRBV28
ASSSHDPKTDTQY
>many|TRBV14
ASSHRQGISPQETQY
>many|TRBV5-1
ASRDSGTDTQY
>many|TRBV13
ASTSTEGGYRTQY
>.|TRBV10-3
AISEVEGRSYT
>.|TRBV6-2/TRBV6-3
ASSRETRPDGNTIY
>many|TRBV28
ASSLTGIYNSPLH
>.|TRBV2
ASSRDPAYNEQF
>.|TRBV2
ASSESGSLYGYT
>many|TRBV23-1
ASSQRQAQQETQY
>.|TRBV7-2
ASSLGGGSNQPQH
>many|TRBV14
ASSQEDRGLRGYT
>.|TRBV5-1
ASSERASGSSADTQY
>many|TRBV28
ASSSPEGAHHEQY
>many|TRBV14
ASSQDLPRGYEQF
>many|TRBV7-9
ASSLGWDNTEAF
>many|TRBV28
ASSKPGQRF
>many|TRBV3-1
ASSQDHLVSYNEQF